Given below is one T cell receptor (beta chain) in context. In germline, CDR1 is SQVTM, CDR2 ANQGSEA. The V end was cut by 1 base, the J end by 1 base, with 16 bases between. The CDR3 has 16 amino acids. TCRdb's table, derived via immunoSEQ multiplex PCR, lists solely in-frame clones and lacks some. The data contain about 47,000 clones, 80% to 95% of them singletons. The data were obtained in a study of T cell changes during pregnancy in multiple sclerosis. This clonotype was obtained from a female donor with multiple sclerosis, enrolled in a pregnancy study. This sample comprised peripheral blood, obtained in the third trimester of pregnancy. The chain recombines TRBV29-1 with TRBJ1-1, with D hard to call. CDR3 protein: CSVEGLVWSRNTEAFF. The DNA for the CDR3 is TGCAGCGTTGAAGGATTGGTCTGGAGTCGGAACACTGAAGCTTTCTTT.